This T cell receptor beta chain was sequenced during a study of regulatory T cells in long-lasting Graves disease. Study-wide points: What was studied was peripheral blood only, and not thyroid tissue.

Time point: persistent/refractory GD, antithyroid drugs over 5 years with positive TRAb. Construction of the TCR library relied on RNA isolated from PBMCs. The source of the patients was an endocrinology department in Xi'an, China. The authors built TCR beta libraries using iRepertoire HTBI primers and Arm-PCR of CDR3 regions. TCRdb used MiXCR to reprocess the multiplex PCR reads, holding one entry per CDR3 protein. This table has a few hundred thousand distinct CDR3 sequences, around 22% appearing once. Trimming pared 0 bases from V and 3 bases from J, leaving 9 bases between. The CDR3 runs 14 residues. In germline, CDR1 is SGDLS, CDR2 YYNGEE. There are a few counts of this clonotype. Its antigen is undetermined.

This rearrangement joins TRBV9 to TRBJ1-1; TRBD1 might be the D (5 bases). Source: peripheral blood mononuclear cells (PBMCs), taken when the disease was refractory, from a patient treated with antithyroid drugs. This TCR was recovered from a female donor with Graves disease. CDR3 region: CASSVDGGDTEAFF. DNA of the CDR3: TGTGCCAGCAGCGTAGACGGGGGGGACACTGAAGCTTTCTTT.